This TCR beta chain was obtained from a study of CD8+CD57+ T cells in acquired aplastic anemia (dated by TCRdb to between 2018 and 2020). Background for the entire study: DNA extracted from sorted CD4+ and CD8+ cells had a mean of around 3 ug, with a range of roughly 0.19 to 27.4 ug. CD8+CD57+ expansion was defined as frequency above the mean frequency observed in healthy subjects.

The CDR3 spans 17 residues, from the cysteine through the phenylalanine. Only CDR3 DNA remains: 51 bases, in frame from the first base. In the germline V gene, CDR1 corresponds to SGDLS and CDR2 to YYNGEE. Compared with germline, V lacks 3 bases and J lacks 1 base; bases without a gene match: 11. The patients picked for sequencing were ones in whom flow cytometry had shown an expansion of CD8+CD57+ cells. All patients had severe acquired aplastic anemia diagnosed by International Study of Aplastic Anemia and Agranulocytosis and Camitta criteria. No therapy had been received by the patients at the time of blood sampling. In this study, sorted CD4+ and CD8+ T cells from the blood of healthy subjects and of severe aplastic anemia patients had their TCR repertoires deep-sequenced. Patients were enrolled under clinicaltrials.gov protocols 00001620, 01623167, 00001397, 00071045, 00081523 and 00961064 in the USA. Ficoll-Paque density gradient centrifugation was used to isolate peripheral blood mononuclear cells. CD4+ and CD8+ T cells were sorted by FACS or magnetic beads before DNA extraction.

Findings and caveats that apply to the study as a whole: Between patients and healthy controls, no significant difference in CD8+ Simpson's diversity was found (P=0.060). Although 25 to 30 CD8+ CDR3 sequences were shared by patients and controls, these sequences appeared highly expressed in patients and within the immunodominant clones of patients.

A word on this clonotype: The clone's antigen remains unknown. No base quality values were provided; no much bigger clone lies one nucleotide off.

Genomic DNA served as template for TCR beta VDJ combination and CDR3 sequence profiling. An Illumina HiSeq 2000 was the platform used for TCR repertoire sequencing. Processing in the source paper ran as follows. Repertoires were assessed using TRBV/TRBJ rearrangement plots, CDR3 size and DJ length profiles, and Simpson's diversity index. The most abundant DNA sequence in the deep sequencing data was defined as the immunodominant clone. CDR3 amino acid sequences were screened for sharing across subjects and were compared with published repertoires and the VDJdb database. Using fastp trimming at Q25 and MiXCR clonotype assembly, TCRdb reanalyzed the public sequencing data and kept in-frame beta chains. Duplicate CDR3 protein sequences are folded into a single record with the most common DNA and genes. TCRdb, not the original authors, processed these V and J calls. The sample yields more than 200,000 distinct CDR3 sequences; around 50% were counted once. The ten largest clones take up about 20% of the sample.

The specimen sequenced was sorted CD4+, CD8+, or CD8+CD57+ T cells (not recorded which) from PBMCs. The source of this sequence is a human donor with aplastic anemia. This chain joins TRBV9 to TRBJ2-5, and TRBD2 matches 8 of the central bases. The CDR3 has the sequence CASSAGGGVWAQETQYF. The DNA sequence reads TGTGCCAGCAGCGCCGGGGGGGGGGTGTGGGCCCAAGAGACCCAGTACTTC.